This TCR beta chain was found in a study of shared clonotypes between healthy human individuals. Study results and caveats: The study's rarefaction showed incomplete sorted-subset sequencing despite large depth.

Per the authors' pipeline: Junction-only sequences without quality scores were provided by ImmunoSEQ, so filtering was different. Using immunoSEQ multiplex PCR, the repertoire was profiled, and TCRdb retains in-frame clones only, with some absent. V and J calls and clone size are as listed in that table; D and trimming were resolved from the DNA. The sample carries roughly 1.4 million clones, about 98.5% recorded once. As to this clone: Its antigen is not known.

Sequencing was performed on naive CD4+ T cells sorted from blood. Subset indicated: CD45RA+ positively selected. The clonotype comes from a man aged 25-40 years in good health.

The CDR3 bases are TGTGCCAGCAGTTTAACGGGACACAACTCCTACGAGCAGTACTTC. Encoded protein: CASSLTGHNSYEQYF. The V gene is TRBV28, the J gene TRBJ2-7; the D gene is possibly TRBD1 (6 bases). The CDR3 totals 15 residues. Germline assignment: CDR1 MDHEN and CDR2 SYDVKM. Between the trimmed V and J ends, which lost 2 bases and 0 bases, there was a span of 11 bases.